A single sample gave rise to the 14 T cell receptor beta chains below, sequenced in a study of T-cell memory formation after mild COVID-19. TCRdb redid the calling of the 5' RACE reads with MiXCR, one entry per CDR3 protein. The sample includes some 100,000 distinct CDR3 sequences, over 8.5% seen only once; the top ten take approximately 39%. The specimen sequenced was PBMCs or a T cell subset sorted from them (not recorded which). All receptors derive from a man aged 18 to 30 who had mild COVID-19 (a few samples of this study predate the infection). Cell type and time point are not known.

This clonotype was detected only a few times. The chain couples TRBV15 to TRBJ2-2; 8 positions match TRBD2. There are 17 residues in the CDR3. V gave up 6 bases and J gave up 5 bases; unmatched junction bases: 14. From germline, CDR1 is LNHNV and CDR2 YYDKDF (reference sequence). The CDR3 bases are TGTGCCACCAGTCCTAACCTGTCGGGGGGGCCGACCGGGGAGCTGTTTTTT. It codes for CATSPNLSGGPTGELFF. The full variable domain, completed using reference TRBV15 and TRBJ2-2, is DAMVIQNPRYQVTQFGKPVTLSCSQTLNHNVMYWYQQKSSQAPKLLFHYYDKDFNNEADTPDNFQSRRPNTSFCFLDIRSPGLGDTAMYLCATSPNLSGGPTGELFFGEGSRLTVL.

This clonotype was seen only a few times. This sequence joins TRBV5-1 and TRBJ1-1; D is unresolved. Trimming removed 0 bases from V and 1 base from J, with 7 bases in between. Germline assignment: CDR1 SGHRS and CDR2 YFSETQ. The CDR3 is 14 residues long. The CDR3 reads CASSLGWGNTEAFF. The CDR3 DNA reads TGCGCCAGCAGCTTGGGTTGGGGGAACACTGAAGCTTTCTTT. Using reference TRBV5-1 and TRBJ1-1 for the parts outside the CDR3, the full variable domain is KAGVTQTPRYLIKTRGQQVTLSCSPISGHRSVSWYQQTPGQGLQFLFEYFSETQRNKGNFPGRFSGRQFSNSRSEMNVSTLELGDSALYLCASSLGWGNTEAFFGQGTRLTVV.

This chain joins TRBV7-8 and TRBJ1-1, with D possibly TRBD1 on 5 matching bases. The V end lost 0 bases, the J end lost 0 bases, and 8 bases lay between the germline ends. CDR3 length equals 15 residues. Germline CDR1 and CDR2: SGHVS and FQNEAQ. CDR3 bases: TGTGCCAGCAGCTTAGCGCCAGGGATGAACACTGAAGCTTTCTTT. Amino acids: CASSLAPGMNTEAFF.

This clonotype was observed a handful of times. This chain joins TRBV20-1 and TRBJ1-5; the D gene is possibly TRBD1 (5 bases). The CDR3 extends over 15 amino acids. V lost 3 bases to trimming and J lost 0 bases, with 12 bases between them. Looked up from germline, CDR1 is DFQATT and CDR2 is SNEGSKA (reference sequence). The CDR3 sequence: CSASAGIYSNQPQHF. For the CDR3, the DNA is TGCAGTGCTAGCGCAGGGATTTATAGCAATCAGCCCCAGCATTTT.

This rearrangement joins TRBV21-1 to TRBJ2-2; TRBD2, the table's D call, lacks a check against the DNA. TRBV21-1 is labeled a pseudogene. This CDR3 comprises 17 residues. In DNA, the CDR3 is TGTGCCAGCAGCAAAGCCTCAGCGGGGGGTGTCACCGGGGAGCTGTTTTTT. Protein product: CASSKASAGGVTGELFF.

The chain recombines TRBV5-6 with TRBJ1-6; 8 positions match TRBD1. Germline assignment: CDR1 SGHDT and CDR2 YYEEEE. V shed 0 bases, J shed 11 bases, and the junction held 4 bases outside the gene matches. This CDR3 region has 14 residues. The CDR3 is CASSLDRGKAPLHF. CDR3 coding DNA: TGTGCCAGCAGCTTGGACAGGGGGAAGGCACCCCTCCACTTT.

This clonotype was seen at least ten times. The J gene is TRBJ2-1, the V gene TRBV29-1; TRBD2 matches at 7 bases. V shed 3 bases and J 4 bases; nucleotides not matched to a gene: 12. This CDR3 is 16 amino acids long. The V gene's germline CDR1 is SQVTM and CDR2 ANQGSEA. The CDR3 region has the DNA TGCAGCGTTGATGGGTCTAGCGGTGTTAGTTACAATGAGCAGTTCTTC. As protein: CSVDGSSGVSYNEQFF.

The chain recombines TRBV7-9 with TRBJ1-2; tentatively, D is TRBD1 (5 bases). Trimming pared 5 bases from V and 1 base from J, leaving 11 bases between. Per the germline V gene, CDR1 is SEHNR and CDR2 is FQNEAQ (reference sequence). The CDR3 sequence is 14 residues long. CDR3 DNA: TGTGCCAGCAGCATGGACAAGGTTAACTATGGCTACACCTTC. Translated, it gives CASSMDKVNYGYTF.

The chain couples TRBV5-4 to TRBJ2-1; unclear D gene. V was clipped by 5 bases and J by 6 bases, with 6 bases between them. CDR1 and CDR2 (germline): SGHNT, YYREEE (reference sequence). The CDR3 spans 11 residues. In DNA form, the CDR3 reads TGTGCCAGCAGTCAAGTCAATGAGCAGTTCTTC. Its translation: CASSQVNEQFF.

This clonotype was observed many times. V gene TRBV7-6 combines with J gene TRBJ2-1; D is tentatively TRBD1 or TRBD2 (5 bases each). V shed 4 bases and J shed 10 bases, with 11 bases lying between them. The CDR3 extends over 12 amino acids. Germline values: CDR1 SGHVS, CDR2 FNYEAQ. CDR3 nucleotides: TGTGCCAGCAGCTGGGACCGTGAGGAGCAGTTCTTC. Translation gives CASSWDREEQFF.

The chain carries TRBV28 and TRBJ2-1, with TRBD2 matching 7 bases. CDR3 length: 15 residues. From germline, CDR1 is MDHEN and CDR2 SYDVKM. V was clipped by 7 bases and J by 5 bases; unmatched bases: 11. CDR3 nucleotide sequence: TGTGCCAGCACCTGGCGGACTAGGGGACACAATGAGCAGTTCTTC. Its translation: CASTWRTRGHNEQFF.

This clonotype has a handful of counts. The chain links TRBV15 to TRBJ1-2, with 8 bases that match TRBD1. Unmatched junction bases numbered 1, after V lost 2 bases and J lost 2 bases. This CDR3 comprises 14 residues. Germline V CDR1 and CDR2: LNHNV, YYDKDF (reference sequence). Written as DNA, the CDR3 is TGTGCCACCAGCAGACGGACAGGGAACTATGGCTACACCTTC. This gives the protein CATSRRTGNYGYTF.

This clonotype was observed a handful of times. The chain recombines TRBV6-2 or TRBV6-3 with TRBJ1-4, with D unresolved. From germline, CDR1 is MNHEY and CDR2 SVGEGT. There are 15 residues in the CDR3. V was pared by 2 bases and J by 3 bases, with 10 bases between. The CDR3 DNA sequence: TGTGCCAGCAGTTACGGCGGTGGTGCTAATGAAAAACTGTTTTTT. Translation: CASSYGGGANEKLFF.

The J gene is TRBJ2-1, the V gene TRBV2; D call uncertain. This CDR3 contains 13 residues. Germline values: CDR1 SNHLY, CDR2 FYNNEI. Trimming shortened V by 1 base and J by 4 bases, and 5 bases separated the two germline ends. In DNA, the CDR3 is TGTGCCAGCAGTGAAGGCAAATACAATGAGCAGTTCTTC. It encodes CASSEGKYNEQFF.